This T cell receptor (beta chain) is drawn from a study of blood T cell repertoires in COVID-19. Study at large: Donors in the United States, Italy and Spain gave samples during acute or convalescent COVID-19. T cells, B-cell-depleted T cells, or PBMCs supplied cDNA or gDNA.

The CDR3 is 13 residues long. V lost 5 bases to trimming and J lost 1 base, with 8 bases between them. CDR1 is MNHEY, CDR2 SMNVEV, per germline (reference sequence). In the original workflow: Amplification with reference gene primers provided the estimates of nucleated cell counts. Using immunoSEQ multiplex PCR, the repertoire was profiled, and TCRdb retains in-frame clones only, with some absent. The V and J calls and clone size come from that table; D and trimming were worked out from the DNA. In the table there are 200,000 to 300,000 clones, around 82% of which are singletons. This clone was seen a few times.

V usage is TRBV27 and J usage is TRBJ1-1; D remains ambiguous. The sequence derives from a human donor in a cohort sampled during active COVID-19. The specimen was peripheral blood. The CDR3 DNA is TGTGCCAGCAGTCGGGTTTCGAACACTGAAGCTTTCTTT. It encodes CASSRVSNTEAFF.